This TCR beta chain was sequenced in a study of T cells in Graves' hyperthyroidism and ophthalmopathy. General observations from the study: Ophthalmopathy stood apart from stable hyperthyroidism in a 13 V-J model.

This clonotype was detected many times. Antigen: not known. Amplified regions were TCR beta CDR3 sequences from RNA transcripts. The TCR CDR3 first-round RT-PCR relied on the HTBI primer set. TCRdb processed the multiplex PCR reads anew with MiXCR; each CDR3 protein has one entry. The top ten clones hold more than 30% of a sample with 600,000 to 650,000 distinct CDR3 sequences, more than 20% of them seen once. V was clipped by 0 bases and J by 4 bases; unmatched bases: 5. The germline CDR1 and CDR2 sequences are KGHSH and LQKENI. This CDR3 comprises 15 residues. Ophthalmopathy patients had moderate-to-severe active disease, CAS ≥3, NOSPECS ≥4, and disease duration under 3 months. On the basis of clinical symptoms, serum thyroxine and TRAb, thyroid ultrasound and orbital computed tomography, diagnoses were made.

Sequenced material: blood. The J gene is TRBJ2-5, the V gene TRBV18; 7 bases are a match to TRBD1. This receptor was identified in a man younger than 45 with Graves' ophthalmopathy. The DNA for the CDR3 is TGTGCCAGCTCACCACCGGGACAGCAGGGAGAGACCCAGTACTTC. Translated: CASSPPGQQGETQYF. The entire variable domain, with the rest obtained from reference TRBV18 and TRBJ2-5, is as follows: NAGVMQNPRHLVRRRGQEARLRCSPMKGHSHVYWYRQLPEEGLKFMVYLQKENIIDESGMPKERFSAEFPKEGPSILRIQQVVRGDSAAYFCASSPPGQQGETQYFGPGTRLLVL.